These 13 T cell receptor beta chains came from one sample sequenced in a study of Graves' ophthalmopathy and Graves' hyperthyroidism. From RNA, the CDR3 regions of TCR beta chains were amplified and sequenced. The authors performed first-round RT-PCR with HTBI primers and then a second-round multiplex PCR. TCRdb redid the calling of the multiplex PCR reads with MiXCR, one entry per CDR3 protein. The sample consists of about 420,000 distinct CDR3 sequences, 21% of them appearing once. Sequenced material: peripheral blood. These receptors were taken from a woman between 18 and 29 years old with stable Graves' hyperthyroidism.

At least ten counts were recorded for this clonotype. DNA for the CDR3: TGTGCCATCAAGGGAGGGGAAGATGGCTACACCTTC. Translated, it gives CAIKGGEDGYTF. The chain is built from TRBV10-3 and TRBJ1-2; TRBD1 is a possible D gene (5 bases). Trimming pared 7 bases from V and 6 bases from J, leaving 12 bases between. This CDR3 region has 12 residues. CDR1 and CDR2 from the germline V gene are ENHRY and SYGVKD.

V gene TRBV20-1 combines with J gene TRBJ1-5; unclear D gene. This CDR3 spans 14 amino acids. V was cut by 6 bases and J by 4 bases, with 16 bases left in between. Germline V gene lookup returns CDR1 DFQATT and CDR2 SNEGSKA (reference sequence). CDR3: CSAPTSFSNQPQHF. CDR3 nucleotides: TGCAGTGCCCCGACAAGTTTTTCAAATCAGCCCCAGCATTTT.

This clonotype was observed a few times. This clone may be a read error of a much larger clone one base away. This chain connects TRBV11-2 to TRBJ1-3; 7 bases agree with TRBD1. This CDR3 contains 16 residues. Germline trimming cut 5 bases from V and 2 bases from J; bases unmatched to any gene: 9. CDR1 is SGHAT, CDR2 FQNNGV, per germline. The CDR3 DNA sequence: TGTGCCAGCAGCGTAGGACTAGGGACAGCTGGAAACACCATATATTTT. Translating gives CASSVGLGTAGNTIYF.

V gene TRBV19 combines with J gene TRBJ1-2; tentatively, D is TRBD1 (5 bases). The germline V and J ends were trimmed by 5 bases and 4 bases, with 17 bases remaining between them. This CDR3 is 15 amino acids long. Germline V gives CDR1 LNHDA, CDR2 SQIVND (reference sequence). The DNA for the CDR3 is TGTGCCAGTAGTGCGTCGGCGGGGCAAATCTATGGCTACACCTTC. Amino acids: CASSASAGQIYGYTF.

The V gene is TRBV7-2, the J gene TRBJ1-1, with 7 bases fitting TRBD1. CDR3 size: 14 residues. The V gene end was trimmed by 5 bases and the J gene end by 7 bases; junction bases not matched to a gene: 10. Looked up from germline, CDR1 is SGHTA and CDR2 is FQGNSA. CDR3 loop: CASSDDRVGGEAFF. The CDR3 bases are TGTGCCAGCAGCGACGACAGGGTGGGGGGTGAAGCTTTCTTT.

There are a few counts of this clonotype. This sequence joins TRBV29-1 and TRBJ2-4; D is unclear. The CDR3 loop spans 13 amino acids. Trimming stripped 7 bases from V and 2 bases from J, with 12 bases between. Germline loops: CDR1 SQVTM, CDR2 ANQGSEA. DNA for the CDR3: TGCAGCGCTAGGGATGTGACCAAAAACATTCAGTACTTC. This gives the protein CSARDVTKNIQYF.

This clonotype was observed at least ten times. The chain uses TRBV20-1 and TRBJ2-5; TRBD2 might be the D (5 bases). This CDR3 is built from 17 residues. V lost 6 bases to trimming and J lost 2 bases, with 25 bases between them. The germline CDR1 and CDR2 sequences are DFQATT and SNEGSKA (reference sequence). CDR3 residues: CSAATGRSGLPQETQYF. The DNA for the CDR3 is TGCAGTGCGGCGACCGGTCGGAGTGGACTCCCACAAGAGACCCAGTACTTC.

This chain joins TRBV6-4 and TRBJ2-7, with 9 positions matching TRBD1. The V gene's germline CDR1 is MRHNA and CDR2 SNTAGT. V gave up 7 bases and J gave up 0 bases; unmatched junction bases: 7. The CDR3 sequence is 15 residues long. The CDR3 nucleotides read TGTGCCAGCAACTTAGACAGGGGGAGCTCCTACGAGCAGTACTTC. Encoded protein: CASNLDRGSSYEQYF.

This clonotype has ten or more counts. The chain uses TRBV20-1 and TRBJ2-2; D might be TRBD2 (6 bases). The CDR3 length is 14 residues. Trimming removed 5 bases from V and 1 base from J, with 11 bases in between. Germline V gives CDR1 DFQATT, CDR2 SNEGSKA (reference sequence). CDR3 region: CSAVTSRNTGELFF. DNA for the CDR3: TGCAGTGCTGTAACTAGCCGGAACACCGGGGAGCTGTTTTTT.

The genes are TRBV7-2 and TRBJ1-1; a weak D match, TRBD1 (5 bases). The CDR3 sequence is 14 residues long. In germline, CDR1 is SGHTA, CDR2 FQGNSA. Trimming stripped 5 bases from V and 6 bases from J, with 16 bases between. CDR3 sequence (DNA): TGTGCCAGCAGCACGCAACAGGTCCGGGCTGAAGCTTTCTTT. Protein product: CASSTQQVRAEAFF. Supplemented by reference TRBV7-2 and TRBJ1-1, the full variable domain reads GAGVSQSPSNKVTEKGKDVELRCDPISGHTALYWYRQSLGQGLEFLIYFQGNSAPDKSGLPSDRFSAERTGGSVSTLTIQRTQQEDSAVYLCASSTQQVRAEAFFGQGTRLTVV.

This clonotype appeared many times. Written as DNA, the CDR3 is TGTGCCAGCAGTTTACGCAGTTCCCTTGGGGCTTTCTTT. As protein: CASSLRSSLGAFF. V and J are TRBV27 and TRBJ1-1; D gene unclear. Germline V lookup: CDR1 MNHEY, CDR2 SMNVEV (reference sequence). V lost 2 bases, J lost 11 bases, and 15 bases lay in between. The CDR3 has 13 amino acids.

This clonotype showed up many times. The rearrangement joins TRBV5-1 to TRBJ2-7, with D hard to call. Germline CDR1 reads SGHRS; CDR2 reads YFSETQ. The CDR3 is 14 amino acids. Trimming removed 2 bases from V and 1 base from J, with 10 bases in between. CDR3 protein: CASSLRPESYEQYF. CDR3 bases: TGCGCCAGCAGCTTACGGCCGGAATCCTACGAGCAGTACTTC.

This clonotype was picked up many times. The chain recombines TRBV28 with TRBJ1-1, with a weak D call TRBD1 (5 bases). The germline V and J ends were trimmed by 4 bases and 4 bases, with 19 bases remaining between them. The CDR3 loop spans 16 amino acids. Per germline, CDR1 MDHEN and CDR2 SYDVKM. CDR3 region: CASSSPGERGGTEAFF. The DNA of the CDR3 is TGTGCCAGCAGTTCCCCCGGAGAGAGGGGAGGCACTGAAGCTTTCTTT.